The 4 T cell receptor beta chains presented below share a single source sample, sequenced in a study of blood T cell repertoires in COVID-19. The method was immunoSEQ multiplex PCR; TCRdb's version includes in-frame clones alone and lacks a portion of them. This sample yields a few hundred thousand clones, of which about four fifths are seen a single time; about 1.2% belongs to the top ten. Sequenced material: peripheral blood. All receptors come from a woman in her fifties or sixties with acute or convalescent COVID-19.

The CDR3 region has the DNA TGTGCCAGCAGCTTGGATAGCGGTCACTCCTACGAGCAGTACTTC. Translated: CASSLDSGHSYEQYF. The chain recombines TRBV5-4 with TRBJ2-7, with D perhaps matching TRBD2 (6 bases). Looked up from germline, CDR1 is SGHNT and CDR2 is YYREEE (reference sequence). Trimming left V 0 bases short and J 0 bases short, with 10 bases between. There are 15 residues in the CDR3.

The chain is built from TRBV6-5 and TRBJ1-1; TRBD1 might be the D (5 bases). The CDR3 has 13 residues. CDR1 and CDR2 from the germline V gene are MNHEY and SVGAGI. Trimming cost V 2 bases and J 4 bases, with 8 bases left between them. CDR3 nucleotide sequence: TGTGCCAGCAGTTACCTGGGGGGCACTGAAGCTTTCTTT. Translation gives CASSYLGGTEAFF.

The V and J genes are TRBV20-1 and TRBJ1-6; TRBD1 is a possible D gene (5 bases). From germline, CDR1 is DFQATT and CDR2 SNEGSKA (reference sequence). This CDR3 is 13 amino acids long. Trimming shortened V by 3 bases and J by 6 bases, and 9 bases separated the two germline ends. CDR3 nucleotides: TGCAGTGCTAGTCAGGGCTTTAATTCACCCCTCCACTTT. Amino acid sequence: CSASQGFNSPLHF.

The rearrangement joins TRBV15 to TRBJ1-2; unclear D gene. The length of the CDR3 is 15 residues. CDR1 LNHNV and CDR2 YYDKDF come from the germline V gene (reference sequence). V was pared by 1 base and J by 2 bases, with 11 bases between. Here the CDR3 reads CATSRGLEVNYGYTF. In nucleotides, the CDR3 is TGTGCCACCAGCAGAGGTTTGGAGGTCAACTATGGCTACACCTTC.